Presented here are 3 T cell receptor beta chains from one specimen sequenced in a study of sequential checkpoint blockade in melanoma. Treatment reported: randomized to nivolumab then ipilimumab (arm A) or the reverse (arm B). Method: immunoSEQ multiplex PCR; TCRdb's copy keeps in-frame clones and lacks some. The repertoire holds around 15,000 clones, with 52% as singletons. This specimen consisted of CD8+ T cells sorted from blood (inferred from file names), obtained from a patient given nivolumab and ipilimumab in sequence. The receptors come from a human donor with melanoma.

There are a few counts of this clone. The rearrangement joins TRBV7-9 to TRBJ2-7, with 7 bases fitting TRBD1. Per germline, CDR1 SEHNR and CDR2 FQNEAQ (reference sequence). The CDR3 covers 14 residues. V dropped 6 bases and J dropped 4; count of bases not matched to a gene: 9. For the CDR3, the DNA is TGTGCCAGCAGAGCCGGGACAGCTATTTACGAGCAGTACTTC. As protein: CASRAGTAIYEQYF.

This clone was picked up a small number of times. The V gene is TRBV5-3, the J gene TRBJ2-1; D gene uncertain. TRBV5-3 is filed as an ORF, its function uncertain. Between the trimmed V and J ends, which lost 8 bases and 5 bases, there was a span of 14 bases. The CDR3 extends over 13 amino acids. The chain's CDR3 is CASSLFTDNEQFF. CDR3 in DNA: TGTGCCAGCAGCCTCTTCACGGACAATGAGCAGTTCTTC.

V is TRBV2 and J is TRBJ2-2, with D perhaps matching TRBD1 (6 bases). CDR1 is SNHLY and CDR2 is FYNNEI in the germline V gene. The V end lost 3 bases, the J end lost 4 bases, and 12 bases lay between the germline ends. This CDR3 comprises 15 residues. The chain's CDR3 is CASSDRGLATGELFF. CDR3 nucleotides: TGTGCCAGCAGTGACAGGGGTTTAGCCACCGGGGAGCTGTTTTTT.